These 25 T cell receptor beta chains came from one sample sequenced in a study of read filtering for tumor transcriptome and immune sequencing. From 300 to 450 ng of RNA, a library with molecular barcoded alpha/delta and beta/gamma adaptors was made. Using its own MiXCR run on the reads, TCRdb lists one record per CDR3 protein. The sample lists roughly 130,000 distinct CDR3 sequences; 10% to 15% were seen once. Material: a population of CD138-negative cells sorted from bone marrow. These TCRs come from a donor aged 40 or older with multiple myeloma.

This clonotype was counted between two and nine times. The DNA for the CDR3 is TGCGCCAGCAGCTTGTCCCTTACAGGGGAAGTCTCTGGGGCCAACGTCCTGACTTTC. Its translation: CASSLSLTGEVSGANVLTF. The V call is TRBV5-1, the J call TRBJ2-6, with 7 bases matching TRBD1. V gave up 1 base and J gave up 0 bases; unmatched junction bases: 10. Germline V gene sequence: CDR1 SGHRS, CDR2 YFSETQ. The CDR3 length is 19 residues.

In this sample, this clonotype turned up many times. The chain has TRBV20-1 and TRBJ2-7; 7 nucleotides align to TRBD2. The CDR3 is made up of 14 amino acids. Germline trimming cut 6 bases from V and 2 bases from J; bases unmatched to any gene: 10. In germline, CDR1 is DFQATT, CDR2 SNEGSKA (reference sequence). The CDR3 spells CSAGGRGSTYEQYF. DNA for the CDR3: TGCAGTGCCGGTGGGCGGGGGTCGACCTACGAGCAGTACTTC.

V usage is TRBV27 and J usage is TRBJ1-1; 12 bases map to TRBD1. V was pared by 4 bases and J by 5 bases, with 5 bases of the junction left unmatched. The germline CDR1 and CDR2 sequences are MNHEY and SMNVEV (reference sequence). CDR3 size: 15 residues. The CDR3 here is CASSSGQGAGTEAFF. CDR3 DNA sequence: TGTGCCAGCAGTTCGGGACAGGGGGCAGGGACTGAAGCTTTCTTT.

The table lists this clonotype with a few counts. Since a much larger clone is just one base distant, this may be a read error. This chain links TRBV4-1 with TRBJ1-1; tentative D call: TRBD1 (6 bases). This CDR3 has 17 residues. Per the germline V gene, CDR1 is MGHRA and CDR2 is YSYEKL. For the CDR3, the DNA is TGCGCCAGCAGCCAAGATCCCGGACAGTTCATGAACACTGAAGTTTTCTTT. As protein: CASSQDPGQFMNTEVFF.

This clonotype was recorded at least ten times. DNA of the CDR3: TGCAGCGTTGAAGATCGGGGAGTGAACACTGAAGCTTTCTTT. It encodes CSVEDRGVNTEAFF. The chain combines TRBV29-1 with TRBJ1-1; no definite D call. The CDR3 extends over 14 amino acids. V gave up 0 bases and J gave up 0 bases, with 8 bases separating them. Germline CDR1 SQVTM, CDR2 ANQGSEA.

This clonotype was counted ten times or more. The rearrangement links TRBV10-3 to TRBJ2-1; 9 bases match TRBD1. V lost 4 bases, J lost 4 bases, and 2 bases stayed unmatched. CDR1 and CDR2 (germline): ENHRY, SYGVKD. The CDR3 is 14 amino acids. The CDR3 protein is CAISGGQGYNEQFF. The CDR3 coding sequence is TGTGCCATCAGTGGGGGACAGGGTTACAATGAGCAGTTCTTC.

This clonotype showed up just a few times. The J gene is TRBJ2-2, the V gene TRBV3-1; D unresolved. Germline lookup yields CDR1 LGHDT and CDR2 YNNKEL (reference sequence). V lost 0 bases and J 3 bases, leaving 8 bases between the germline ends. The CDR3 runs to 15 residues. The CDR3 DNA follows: TGTGCCAGCAGCCAAGAAGTTCAGTACACCGGGGAGCTGTTTTTT. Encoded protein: CASSQEVQYTGELFF. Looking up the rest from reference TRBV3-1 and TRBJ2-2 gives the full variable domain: DTAVSQTPKYLVTQMGNDKSIKCEQNLGHDTMYWYKQDSKKFLKIMFSYNNKELIINETVPNRFSPKSPDKAHLNLHINSLELGDSAVYFCASSQEVQYTGELFFGEGSRLTVL.

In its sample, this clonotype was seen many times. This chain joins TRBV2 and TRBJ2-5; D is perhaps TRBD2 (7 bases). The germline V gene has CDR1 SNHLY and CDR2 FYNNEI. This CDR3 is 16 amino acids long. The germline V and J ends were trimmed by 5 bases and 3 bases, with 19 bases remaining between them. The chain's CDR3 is CASSKTGGAGEETQYF. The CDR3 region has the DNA TGTGCCAGCAGTAAAACTGGGGGCGCGGGGGAAGAGACCCAGTACTTC.

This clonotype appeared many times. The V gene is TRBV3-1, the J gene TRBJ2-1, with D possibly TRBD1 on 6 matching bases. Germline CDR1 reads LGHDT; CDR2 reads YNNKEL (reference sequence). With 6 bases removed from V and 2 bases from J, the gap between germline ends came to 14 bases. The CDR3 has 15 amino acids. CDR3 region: CASRRDRNPYNEQFF. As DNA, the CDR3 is TGTGCCAGCAGGCGCGACAGGAACCCCTACAATGAGCAGTTCTTC.

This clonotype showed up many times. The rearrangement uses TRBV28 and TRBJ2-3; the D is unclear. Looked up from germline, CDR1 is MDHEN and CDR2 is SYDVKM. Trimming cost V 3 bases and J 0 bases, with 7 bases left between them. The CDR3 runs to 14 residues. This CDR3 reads CASSLGQSTDTQYF. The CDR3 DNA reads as TGTGCCAGCAGTTTGGGCCAGAGCACAGATACGCAGTATTTT.

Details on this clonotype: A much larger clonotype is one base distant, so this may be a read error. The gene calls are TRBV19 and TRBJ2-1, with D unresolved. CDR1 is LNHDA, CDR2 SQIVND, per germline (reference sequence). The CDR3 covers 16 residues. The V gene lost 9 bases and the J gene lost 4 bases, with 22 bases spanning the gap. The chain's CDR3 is CASRQAAEQTYNEQFF. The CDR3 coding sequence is TGTGCCAGCCGCCAAGCTGCGGAACAAACGTACAATGAGCAGTTCTTC.

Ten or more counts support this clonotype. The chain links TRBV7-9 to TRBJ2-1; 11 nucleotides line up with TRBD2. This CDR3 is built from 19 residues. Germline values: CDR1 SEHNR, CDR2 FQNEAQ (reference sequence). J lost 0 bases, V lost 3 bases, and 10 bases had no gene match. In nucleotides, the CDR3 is TGTGCCAGCAGCTTCGTTGGAGCTAGCGGGGGGAGCTCCTACAATGAGCAGTTCTTC. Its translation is CASSFVGASGGSSYNEQFF.

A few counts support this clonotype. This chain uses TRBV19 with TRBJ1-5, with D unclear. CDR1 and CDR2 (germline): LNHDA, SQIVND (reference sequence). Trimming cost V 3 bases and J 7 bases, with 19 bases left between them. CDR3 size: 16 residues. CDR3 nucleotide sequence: TGTGCCAGTAGTATCCGAAGCGGGCTTTTGGAGCAGCCCCAGCATTTT. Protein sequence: CASSIRSGLLEQPQHF.

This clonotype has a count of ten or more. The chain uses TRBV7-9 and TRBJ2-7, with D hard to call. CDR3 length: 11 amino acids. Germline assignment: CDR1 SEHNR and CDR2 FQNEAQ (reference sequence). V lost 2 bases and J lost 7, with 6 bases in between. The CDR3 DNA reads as TGTGCCAGCAGCTTAATGGGAGAGCAGTACTTC. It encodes CASSLMGEQYF.

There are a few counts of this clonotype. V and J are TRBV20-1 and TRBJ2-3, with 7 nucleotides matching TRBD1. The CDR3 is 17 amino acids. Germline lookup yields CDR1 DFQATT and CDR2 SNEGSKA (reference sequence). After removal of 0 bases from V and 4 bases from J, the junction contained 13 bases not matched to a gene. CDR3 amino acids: CSARDPARQGGPDTQYF. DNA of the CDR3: TGCAGTGCTAGAGATCCCGCGCGGCAAGGGGGCCCAGATACGCAGTATTTT.

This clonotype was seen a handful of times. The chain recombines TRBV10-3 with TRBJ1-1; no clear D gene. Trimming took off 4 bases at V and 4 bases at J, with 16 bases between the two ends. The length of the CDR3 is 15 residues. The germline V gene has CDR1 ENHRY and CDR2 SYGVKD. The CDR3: CAISGLLGSSTEAFF. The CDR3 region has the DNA TGTGCCATCAGTGGGTTGCTTGGGAGTAGCACTGAAGCTTTCTTT.

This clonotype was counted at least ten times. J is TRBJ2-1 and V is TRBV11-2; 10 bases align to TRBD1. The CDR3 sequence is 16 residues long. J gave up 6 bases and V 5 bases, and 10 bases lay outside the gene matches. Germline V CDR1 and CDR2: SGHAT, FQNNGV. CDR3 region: CASSPLDRGRSNEQFF. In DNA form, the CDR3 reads TGTGCCAGCAGCCCCCTCGACAGGGGGCGTAGCAATGAGCAGTTCTTC.

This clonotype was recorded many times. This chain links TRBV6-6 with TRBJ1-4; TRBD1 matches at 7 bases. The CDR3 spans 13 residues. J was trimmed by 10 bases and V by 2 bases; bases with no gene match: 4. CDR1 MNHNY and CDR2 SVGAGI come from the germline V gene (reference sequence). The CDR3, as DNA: TGTGCCAGCAGTTACGGACAGGAGGGAAAACTGTTTTTT. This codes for CASSYGQEGKLFF.

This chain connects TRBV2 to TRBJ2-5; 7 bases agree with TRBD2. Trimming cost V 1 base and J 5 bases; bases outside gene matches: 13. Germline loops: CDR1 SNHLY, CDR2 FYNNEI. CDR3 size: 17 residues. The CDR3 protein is CASSEGQSGGSRETQYF. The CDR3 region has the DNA TGTGCCAGCAGTGAAGGCCAATCCGGCGGGAGTCGGGAGACCCAGTACTTC.

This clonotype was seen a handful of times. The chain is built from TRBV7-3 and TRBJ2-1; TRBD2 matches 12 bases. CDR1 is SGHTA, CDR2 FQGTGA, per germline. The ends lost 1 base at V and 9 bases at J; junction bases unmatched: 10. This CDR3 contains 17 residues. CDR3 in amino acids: CASSLRGSASGRGEQFF. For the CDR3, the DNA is TGTGCCAGCAGCTTAAGGGGTTCTGCTAGCGGGAGGGGTGAGCAGTTCTTC.

CDR3 nucleotide sequence: TGTGCCAGCAGCTTAGATTTGACGTTAGCAGGTGAGCAGTTCTTC. Translated: CASSLDLTLAGEQFF. This chain links TRBV7-2 with TRBJ2-1, with unresolved D. This CDR3 region has 15 residues. Between the trimmed V and J ends, which lost 1 base and 9 bases, there was a span of 16 bases. Germline-derived CDR1 and CDR2 are SGHTA and FQGNSA.

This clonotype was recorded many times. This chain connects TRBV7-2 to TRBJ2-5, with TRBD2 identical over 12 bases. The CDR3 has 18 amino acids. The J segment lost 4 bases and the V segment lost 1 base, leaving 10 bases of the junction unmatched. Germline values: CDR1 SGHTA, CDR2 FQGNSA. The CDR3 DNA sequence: TGTGCCAGCAGCTTAGTACTAGCTAGCGGGGGGGTCCCAGAGACCCAGTACTTC. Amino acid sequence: CASSLVLASGGVPETQYF.

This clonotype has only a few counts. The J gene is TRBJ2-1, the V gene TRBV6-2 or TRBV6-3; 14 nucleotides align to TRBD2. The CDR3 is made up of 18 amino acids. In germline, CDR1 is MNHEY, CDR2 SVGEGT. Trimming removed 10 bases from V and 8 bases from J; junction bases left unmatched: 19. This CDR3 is CAINRPQNPGLAGDEQFF. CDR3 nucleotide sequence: TGTGCCATTAACCGGCCCCAAAATCCGGGACTAGCGGGAGATGAGCAGTTCTTC.

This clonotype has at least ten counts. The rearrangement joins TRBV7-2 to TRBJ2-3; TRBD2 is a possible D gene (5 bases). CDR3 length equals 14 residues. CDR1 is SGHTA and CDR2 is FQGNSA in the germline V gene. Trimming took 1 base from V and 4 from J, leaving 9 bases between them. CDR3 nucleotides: TGTGCCAGCAGCTTAGGTGATAGCGCAGATACGCAGTATTTT. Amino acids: CASSLGDSADTQYF.

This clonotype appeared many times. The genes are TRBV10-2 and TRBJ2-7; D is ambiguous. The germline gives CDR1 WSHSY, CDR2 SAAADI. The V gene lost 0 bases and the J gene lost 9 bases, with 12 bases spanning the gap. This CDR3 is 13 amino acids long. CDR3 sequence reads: CASSESPPRRQYF. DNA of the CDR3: TGCGCCAGCAGTGAGTCTCCTCCGCGGAGGCAGTACTTC.